The following is a T cell receptor (beta chain) sequence with its context. As originally analysed: Amplification from reference gene primers served as the basis for estimated nucleated cell counts. TCRdb keeps only in-frame clones here, not all; method: immunoSEQ multiplex PCR. That table gives V, J and clone size, and the DNA gave D and trimming. The data hold fewer than 300,000 clones, with approximately 83% observed a single time. The CDR3 covers 14 residues. V was pared by 4 bases and J by 6 bases, with 15 bases between. Germline CDR1 is MDHEN and CDR2 is SYDVKM. This sample is drawn from a study of blood T cell repertoires in COVID-19. Whole-study context: Samples taken during acute and convalescent COVID-19 were collected in the United States, Italy and Spain. T cells, B-cell-depleted T cells, or PBMCs supplied cDNA or gDNA.

Sequenced sample: peripheral blood. The chain uses TRBV28 and TRBJ1-1; tentatively, D is TRBD1 (6 bases). This clonotype was sampled from a woman aged 45-59 years who had recovered from COVID-19. The CDR3 sequence is CASSYPQGSAEAFF. For the CDR3, the DNA is TGTGCCAGCAGTTATCCCCAGGGGTCCGCTGAAGCTTTCTTT.